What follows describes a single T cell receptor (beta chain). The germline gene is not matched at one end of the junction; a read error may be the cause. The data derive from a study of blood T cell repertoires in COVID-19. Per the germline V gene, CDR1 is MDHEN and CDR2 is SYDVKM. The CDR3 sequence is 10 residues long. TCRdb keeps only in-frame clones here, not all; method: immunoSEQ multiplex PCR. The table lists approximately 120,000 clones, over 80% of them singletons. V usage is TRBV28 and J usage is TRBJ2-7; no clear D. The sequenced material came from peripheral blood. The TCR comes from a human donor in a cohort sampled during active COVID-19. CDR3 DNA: TGTGCCAGCACCTCCCACGAGCAGTACTTC. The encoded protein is CASTSHEQYF.